This T cell receptor beta chain was retrieved from a study of blood T cells in healthy people across ages. Trimming stripped 4 bases from V and 10 bases from J, with 11 bases between. The CDR3 covers 12 residues. CDR1 and CDR2 (germline): MNHEY, SMNVEV (reference sequence). A minimum of 5 micrograms of total RNA was extracted per sample. This clonotype came up many times. A second PCR of 7 to 11 cycles used a sample-barcoded 5' primer and a J-beta primer mix. Each cDNA molecule was tagged by a template-switch adaptor that had 12 random nucleotides. Via MiXCR, TCRdb re-called the 5' RACE reads, giving one row per CDR3 protein. This sample yields about 1.6 million distinct CDR3 sequences, of which approximately 32% are seen a single time; about 11% belongs to the top ten.

V usage is TRBV27 and J usage is TRBJ2-1, with D unresolved. The TCR comes from a woman between 25 and 40 years old in good health. The source material was blood. This CDR3 is CASSYTPQEQFF. CDR3 DNA: TGTGCCAGCAGTTACACTCCACAGGAGCAGTTCTTC.